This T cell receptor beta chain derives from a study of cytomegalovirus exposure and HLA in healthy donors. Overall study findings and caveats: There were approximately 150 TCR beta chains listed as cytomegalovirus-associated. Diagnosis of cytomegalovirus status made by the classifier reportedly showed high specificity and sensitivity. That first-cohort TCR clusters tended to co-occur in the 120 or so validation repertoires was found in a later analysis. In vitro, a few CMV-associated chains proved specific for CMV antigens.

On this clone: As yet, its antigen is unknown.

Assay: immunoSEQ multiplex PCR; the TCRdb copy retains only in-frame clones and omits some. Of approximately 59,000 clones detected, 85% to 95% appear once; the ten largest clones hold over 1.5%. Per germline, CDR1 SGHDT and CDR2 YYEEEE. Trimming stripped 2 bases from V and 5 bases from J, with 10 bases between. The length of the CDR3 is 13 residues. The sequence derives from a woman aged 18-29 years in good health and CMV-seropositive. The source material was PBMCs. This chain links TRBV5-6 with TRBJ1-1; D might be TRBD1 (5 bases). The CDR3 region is CASSFTGRTEAFF. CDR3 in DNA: TGTGCCAGCAGCTTCACAGGTCGGACTGAAGCTTTCTTT. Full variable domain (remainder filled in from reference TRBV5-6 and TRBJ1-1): DAGVTQSPTHLIKTRGQQVTLRCSPKSGHDTVSWYQQALGQGPQFIFQYYEEEERQRGNFPDRFSGHQFPNYSSELNVNALLLGDSALYLCASSFTGRTEAFFGQGTRLTVV.